This T cell receptor beta chain was profiled in a study of blood T cell repertoires in COVID-19. Study-wide context: There were acute and convalescent COVID-19 samples, and they came from the United States, Italy and Spain.

Germline CDR1 reads MDHEN; CDR2 reads SYDVKM. This CDR3 spans 17 amino acids. With 6 bases clipped from V and 5 bases from J, the junction kept 13 bases outside the gene matches. In the original analysis: Estimation of nucleated cell counts was performed using reference gene primer amplification. TCRdb keeps only in-frame clones here, not all; method: immunoSEQ multiplex PCR. V and J calls and clone size follow that table, whereas D and trimming were derived from the DNA. In the table there are fewer than 350,000 clones, 90% of which are singletons. Everyone who took part was roughly 18 to 89 years old, and they came from about 25 US areas.

The specimen sequenced was PBMCs or T cells enriched from blood (not recorded which). J is TRBJ2-1 and V is TRBV28; 10 bases align to TRBD2. The TCR was taken from a woman aged 18-29 years with acute COVID-19. The DNA of the CDR3 is TGTGCCAGCAGGGGGGGGAGCGGGAGGGCCGGGAACAATGAGCAGTTCTTC. Protein: CASRGGSGRAGNNEQFF. Variable domain in full (rest from reference TRBV28 and TRBJ2-1): DVKVTQSSRYLVKRTGEKVFLECVQDMDHENMFWYRQDPGLGLRLIYFSYDVKMKEKGDIPEGYSVSREKKERFSLILESASTNQTSMYLCASRGGSGRAGNNEQFFGPGTRLTVL.